Below, 31 T cell receptor beta chains from the same sample are listed, as sequenced in a study of cytomegalovirus exposure and HLA in healthy donors. PCR amplification relied on 60 Vbeta primers (plus 13 Jbeta primers). Profiling relied on immunoSEQ multiplex PCR, and the TCRdb table lists in-frame clones only, not all of them. The sample has fewer than 150,000 clones, over 60% seen once. What was sequenced was PBMCs. All receptors derive from a woman between 40 and 55 years old in good health and CMV-seropositive.

The chain couples TRBV10-3 to TRBJ1-5; D unresolved. CDR3 length: 15 amino acids. CDR1 is ENHRY and CDR2 is SYGVKD in the germline V gene. Trimming shortened V by 2 bases and J by 2 bases, and 10 bases separated the two germline ends. The CDR3 DNA is TGTGCCATCAGTGAGCTCAGAGAGGGCAATCAGCCCCAGCATTTT. Amino acid sequence: CAISELREGNQPQHF.

The genes are TRBV19 and TRBJ1-1, with no clear D. Germline CDR1 and CDR2: LNHDA and SQIVND (reference sequence). The CDR3 contains 13 residues. V gave up 4 bases and J gave up 5 bases, with 11 bases separating them. The chain's CDR3 is CASSTVLRTEAFF. The CDR3 nucleotides are TGTGCCAGTAGTACCGTCCTGAGGACTGAAGCTTTCTTT.

The chain joins TRBV21-1 to TRBJ1-5; whether TRBD1, the table's D call, matches the DNA was not checked. TRBV21-1 counts as a pseudogene. The CDR3 is 16 amino acids. The CDR3 protein is CASSTSRGKSNQPQHF. The CDR3 coding sequence is TGTGCCAGCAGCACGAGCAGGGGTAAGAGCAATCAGCCCCAGCATTTT.

The chain carries TRBV6-5 and TRBJ2-1, with 8 bases identical to TRBD1. This CDR3 has 13 amino acids. Unmatched junction bases numbered 2, after V lost 6 bases and J lost 4 bases. From germline, CDR1 is MNHEY and CDR2 SVGAGI. The CDR3 region is CASSRGPYNEQFF. CDR3 DNA sequence: TGTGCCAGCAGCAGGGGGCCTTACAATGAGCAGTTCTTC.

This clone occurred a few times. The gene calls are TRBV28 and TRBJ2-5, with D hard to call. This CDR3 region has 16 residues. Trimming left V 3 bases short and J 1 base short, with 15 bases between. Germline V gene sequence: CDR1 MDHEN, CDR2 SYDVKM. The CDR3: CASSLGPQQTQETQYF. The DNA of the CDR3 is TGTGCCAGCAGTTTGGGCCCGCAACAAACCCAAGAGACCCAGTACTTC.

The gene calls are TRBV11-1 and TRBJ2-1; D gene ambiguous. V lost 3 bases and J 5 bases, leaving 5 bases between the germline ends. CDR1 and CDR2 (germline): SGHAT, FQDESV (reference sequence). The CDR3 contains 12 residues. The CDR3 sequence: CASSFQDNEQFF. CDR3 bases: TGTGCCAGCAGCTTCCAGGACAATGAGCAGTTCTTC.

The rearrangement uses TRBV18 and TRBJ1-1; D not certain. Germline-derived CDR1 and CDR2 are KGHSH and LQKENI. V dropped 2 bases and J dropped 0 bases, with 4 bases sitting between them. This CDR3 contains 13 residues. The CDR3 coding sequence is TGTGCCAGCTCACCAAGCGTGAACACTGAAGCTTTCTTT. It yields the protein CASSPSVNTEAFF.

For the CDR3, the DNA is TGTGCCAGCAGCTTAACGGGGGACAGGGCCAACGAGCAGTACTTC. This sequence encodes CASSLTGDRANEQYF. The V gene is TRBV7-8, the J gene TRBJ2-7; 9 bases agree with TRBD1. Germline V CDR1 and CDR2: SGHVS, FQNEAQ. Trimming took 2 bases from V and 5 from J; bases not matched to a gene: 7. The CDR3 spans 15 residues.

The rearrangement joins TRBV6-5 to TRBJ2-7; D remains ambiguous. The CDR3 is made up of 15 amino acids. Trimming took off 0 bases at V and 1 base at J, with 10 bases between the two ends. Germline values: CDR1 MNHEY, CDR2 SVGAGI. CDR3 residues: CASSYSISGSYEQYF. CDR3 sequence (DNA): TGTGCCAGCAGTTACTCGATCTCCGGTTCCTACGAGCAGTACTTC.

The chain recombines TRBV2 with TRBJ2-3, with 8 bases identical to TRBD1. Losses at the gene ends were 2 bases for V and 5 bases for J; bases not matched to a gene: 6. The germline V gene encodes CDR1 SNHLY and CDR2 FYNNEI. There are 15 residues in the CDR3. CDR3 in amino acids: CASSELTGAVDTQYF. Written as DNA, the CDR3 is TGTGCCAGCAGTGAACTGACAGGGGCAGTAGATACGCAGTATTTT.

V and J are TRBV7-9 and TRBJ2-1, with a tentative D call TRBD2 (5 bases). Trimming pared 4 bases from V and 3 bases from J, leaving 13 bases between. Germline V lookup: CDR1 SEHNR, CDR2 FQNEAQ (reference sequence). The CDR3 runs to 15 residues. DNA for the CDR3: TGTGCCAGCAGCTCCCGGGAACTCAACTACAATGAGCAGTTCTTC. Translated: CASSSRELNYNEQFF. The whole variable domain, remainder taken from reference TRBV7-9 and TRBJ2-1, is DTGVSQNPRHKITKRGQNVTFRCDPISEHNRLYWYRQTLGQGPEFLTYFQNEAQLEKSRLLSDRFSAERPKGSFSTLEIQRTEQGDSAMYLCASSSRELNYNEQFFGPGTRLTVL.

The rearrangement uses TRBV10-3 and TRBJ1-6; 7 positions agree with TRBD1. The J segment lost 7 bases and the V segment lost 4 bases, leaving 7 bases of the junction unmatched. Germline CDR1 is ENHRY and CDR2 is SYGVKD. This CDR3 region has 15 residues. The CDR3 reads CAISASDRENSPLHF. The CDR3 DNA sequence: TGTGCCATCAGTGCATCAGACAGGGAAAATTCACCCCTCCACTTT.

The V gene is TRBV5-1, the J gene TRBJ1-4, with 10 bases aligning to TRBD1. Trimming at V came to 3 bases and at J to 8 bases, leaving 7 bases not matched to a gene. The CDR3 contains 15 residues. Germline V lookup: CDR1 SGHRS, CDR2 YFSETQ. Here the CDR3 DNA reads TGCGCCAGCAGCTCCTCCGGGACAGGGGAGGAAAAACTGTTTTTT. Translating it yields CASSSSGTGEEKLFF.

The DNA for the CDR3 is TGTGCCAGCAGTCCCCGGACAGGGGGCTACTACGAGCAGTACTTC. Translating gives CASSPRTGGYYEQYF. This chain connects TRBV27 to TRBJ2-7; 11 bases are shared with TRBD1. This CDR3 is built from 15 residues. The J segment lost 3 bases and the V segment lost 5 bases, leaving 6 bases of the junction unmatched. Looked up from germline, CDR1 is MNHEY and CDR2 is SMNVEV (reference sequence).

The chain couples TRBV6-1 to TRBJ1-1, with a tentative D call TRBD1 (5 bases). The CDR3 consists of 16 residues. Germline V gene lookup returns CDR1 MNHNS and CDR2 SASEGT. V gave up 2 bases and J gave up 0 bases, with 13 bases separating them. For the CDR3, the DNA is TGTGCCAGCAGTGAATATCTCGGGACTCTGAACACTGAAGCTTTCTTT. As protein: CASSEYLGTLNTEAFF.

The chain couples TRBV16 to TRBJ1-1, with a possible D match to TRBD1 (6 bases). In germline, CDR1 is KGHSY, CDR2 FQNENV. The CDR3 runs to 14 residues. V lost 0 bases and J 3 bases, leaving 8 bases between the germline ends. Here the CDR3 DNA reads TGTGCCAGCAGCCAATCGGGGGCTGACACTGAAGCTTTCTTT. As protein: CASSQSGADTEAFF.

V usage is TRBV27 and J usage is TRBJ2-7; D is possibly TRBD2 (5 bases). This CDR3 region has 13 residues. V dropped 8 bases and J dropped 3 bases, with 14 bases sitting between them. Germline V gene data show CDR1 as MNHEY and CDR2 as SMNVEV (reference sequence). The CDR3: CASRSGIHYEQYF. Written as DNA, the CDR3 is TGTGCCAGCCGATCCGGGATACACTACGAGCAGTACTTC.

The V call is TRBV6-5, the J call TRBJ1-2; D possibly corresponds to TRBD1 (5 bases). CDR1 and CDR2 (germline): MNHEY, SVGAGI. This CDR3 comprises 13 residues. V lost 2 bases to trimming and J lost 8 bases, with 12 bases between them. CDR3 in amino acids: CASSYGGMGGYTF. The CDR3 DNA sequence: TGTGCCAGCAGTTACGGGGGGATGGGGGGCTACACCTTC.

The rearrangement uses TRBV5-8 and TRBJ1-3; D is ambiguous. Germline CDR1 is SGHTS and CDR2 is YDEGEE. The V and J ends lost 2 bases and 0 bases respectively, with 3 bases between them. This CDR3 region has 13 residues. The CDR3 DNA is TGTGCCAGCAGCTTTAACTCTGGAAACACCATATATTTT. This sequence encodes CASSFNSGNTIYF.

The rearrangement joins TRBV6-1 to TRBJ1-1; tentatively, D is TRBD1 (5 bases). The CDR3 loop spans 15 amino acids. The germline V gene encodes CDR1 MNHNS and CDR2 SASEGT. V was trimmed by 6 bases and J by 4 bases, leaving 18 bases between them. This CDR3 is CASSISGHAGTEAFF. Here the CDR3 DNA reads TGTGCCAGCAGCATTAGCGGACACGCAGGCACTGAAGCTTTCTTT.

The J gene is TRBJ1-1, the V gene TRBV10-3; D is unresolved. Between the trimmed V and J ends, which lost 3 bases and 10 bases, there was a span of 9 bases. Germline V gene data show CDR1 as ENHRY and CDR2 as SYGVKD. The CDR3 totals 11 residues. CDR3 loop: CAISDQEVAFF. DNA for the CDR3: TGTGCCATCAGTGATCAGGAGGTAGCTTTCTTT.

The chain uses TRBV5-1 and TRBJ2-2, with 9 bases aligning to TRBD1. V shed 3 bases, J shed 6 bases, and the junction held 9 bases outside the gene matches. Germline V gene sequence: CDR1 SGHRS, CDR2 YFSETQ. The CDR3 is made up of 16 amino acids. The CDR3 bases are TGCGCCAGCAGCTCAAAACCGGGACAGGGTTCCGGGGAGCTGTTTTTT. Encoded protein: CASSSKPGQGSGELFF.

The chain carries TRBV7-2 and TRBJ2-5, with 8 bases lining up with TRBD1. Trimming cost V 0 bases and J 5 bases; bases outside gene matches: 5. CDR1 and CDR2 (germline): SGHTA, FQGNSA. The CDR3 is made up of 15 amino acids. The CDR3 coding sequence is TGTGCCAGCAGCTTAGCCTGGACAGGGTGGGAGACCCAGTACTTC. It encodes CASSLAWTGWETQYF.

V and J are TRBV5-6 and TRBJ2-7, with TRBD1 matching 8 bases. Germline V gene sequence: CDR1 SGHDT, CDR2 YYEEEE. CDR3 length equals 14 residues. V dropped 5 bases and J dropped 3; count of bases not matched to a gene: 7. CDR3 DNA sequence: TGTGCCAGCAGGCTGGGACAGGTAGGCTACGAGCAGTACTTC. This encodes CASRLGQVGYEQYF.

The chain employs TRBV5-1 and TRBJ2-5; 8 positions agree with TRBD2. The CDR3 consists of 15 residues. Germline V gives CDR1 SGHRS, CDR2 YFSETQ. The trim removed 4 bases at V and 3 bases at J, leaving 8 bases unmatched. CDR3 nucleotide sequence: TGCGCCAGCAGCCCCCAGCGGGGGTCAGAAGAGACCCAGTACTTC. Translating it yields CASSPQRGSEETQYF.

This clone is a singleton in its sample. The chain carries TRBV25-1 and TRBJ2-1; no clear D. The CDR3 has 11 amino acids. Per the germline V gene, CDR1 is MGHDK and CDR2 is SYGVNS. With 8 bases removed from V and 6 bases from J, the gap between germline ends came to 8 bases. CDR3 DNA sequence: TGTGCCAGCCGCCTAAGCAATGAGCAGTTCTTC. Translation: CASRLSNEQFF.

This sequence joins TRBV6-4 and TRBJ1-1; D remains ambiguous. V lost 6 bases to trimming and J lost 0 bases, with 17 bases between them. The CDR3 covers 16 residues. Per germline, CDR1 MRHNA and CDR2 SNTAGT. CDR3 amino acids: CASRAGRRIMNTEAFF. The CDR3 region has the DNA TGTGCCAGCAGAGCCGGTAGGCGGATCATGAACACTGAAGCTTTCTTT.

This clone was found once. The J gene is TRBJ1-2, the V gene TRBV7-2; unclear D gene. The V end was cut by 5 bases, the J end by 2 bases, with 18 bases between. This CDR3 has 16 amino acids. Germline V gene sequence: CDR1 SGHTA, CDR2 FQGNSA. The CDR3 region has the DNA TGTGCCAGCAGCCCTACCCGGACGGAGGAAAACTATGGCTACACCTTC. Translating gives CASSPTRTEENYGYTF.

The gene calls are TRBV2 and TRBJ2-5; D gene ambiguous. Trimming shortened V by 8 bases and J by 1 base, and 5 bases separated the two germline ends. Germline CDR1 is SNHLY and CDR2 is FYNNEI. The CDR3 is 11 residues long. The CDR3 sequence is CASAGQETQYF. The CDR3 coding sequence is TGTGCCAGCGCAGGCCAAGAGACCCAGTACTTC.

The rearrangement joins TRBV20-1 to TRBJ2-5, with D unclear. This CDR3 comprises 11 residues. The V end lost 6 bases, the J end lost 3 bases, and 8 bases lay between the germline ends. In germline, CDR1 is DFQATT, CDR2 SNEGSKA (reference sequence). The CDR3 region is CSALRKETQYF. CDR3 sequence (DNA): TGCAGTGCGTTGCGGAAAGAGACCCAGTACTTC.

J is TRBJ2-1 and V is TRBV18, with D possibly TRBD1 on 5 matching bases. This CDR3 has 13 residues. The V gene lost 2 bases and the J gene lost 4 bases, with 6 bases spanning the gap. CDR1 KGHSH and CDR2 LQKENI come from the germline V gene. The CDR3 sequence: CASSPGAYNEQFF. The DNA of the CDR3 is TGTGCCAGCTCACCAGGGGCGTACAATGAGCAGTTCTTC.